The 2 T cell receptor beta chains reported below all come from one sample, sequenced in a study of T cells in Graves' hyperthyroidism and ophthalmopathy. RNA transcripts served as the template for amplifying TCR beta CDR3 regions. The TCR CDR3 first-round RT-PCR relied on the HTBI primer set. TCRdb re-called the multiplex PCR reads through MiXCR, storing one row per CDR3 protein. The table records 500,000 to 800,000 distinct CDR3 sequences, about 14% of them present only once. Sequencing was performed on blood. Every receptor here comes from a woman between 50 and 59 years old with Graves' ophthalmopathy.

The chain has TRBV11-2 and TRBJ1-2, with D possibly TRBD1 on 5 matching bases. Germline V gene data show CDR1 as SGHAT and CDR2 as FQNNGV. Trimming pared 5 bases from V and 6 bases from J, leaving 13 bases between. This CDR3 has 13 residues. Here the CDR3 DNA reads TGTGCCAGCAGCCCAAGTATAGGGGATGGCTACACCTTC. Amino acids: CASSPSIGDGYTF.

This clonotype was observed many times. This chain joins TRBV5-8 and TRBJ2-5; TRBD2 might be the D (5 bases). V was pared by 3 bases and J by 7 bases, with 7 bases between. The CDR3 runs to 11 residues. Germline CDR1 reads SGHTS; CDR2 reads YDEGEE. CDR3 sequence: CASSWSGTQYF. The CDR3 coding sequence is TGTGCCAGCAGCTGGAGCGGGACCCAGTACTTC.